The 11 T cell receptor beta chains listed next were all sequenced from one sample in a study of CD8+ T cells in alopecia areata. Isolated RNA was reverse transcribed into cDNA used as the sequencing template. Assay used: immunoSEQ multiplex PCR; TCRdb lists only in-frame clones, some missing. Found here are about 110,000 clones, roughly 64% of them singletons; the top ten hold about 20%. Specimen: CD8+ T cells sorted from blood. The receptors originated from a human donor in good health.

The CDR3, as DNA: TGCGCCAGCAGCCAAGGACAGCACCTGTACCAAGAGACCCAGTACTTC. Translated, it gives CASSQGQHLYQETQYF. The V and J genes are TRBV4-3 and TRBJ2-5; weak D call: TRBD1 (5 bases). Germline CDR1 is LGHNA and CDR2 is YSLEER. V was cut by 1 base and J by 0 bases, with 12 bases left in between. The CDR3 spans 16 residues.

The chain joins TRBV29-1 to TRBJ2-7; 8 nucleotides match TRBD2. There are 15 residues in the CDR3. V lost 1 base, J lost 2 bases, and 7 bases stayed unmatched. CDR1 is SQVTM, CDR2 ANQGSEA, per germline. CDR3 sequence reads: CSVEVGAGATYEQYF. CDR3 nucleotides: TGCAGCGTTGAAGTAGGAGCGGGGGCGACCTACGAGCAGTACTTC.

The table lists this clone with a few counts. The chain links TRBV10-3 to TRBJ2-7; D is ambiguous. This CDR3 is 12 amino acids long. V was clipped by 10 bases and J by 7 bases, with 17 bases between them. Germline V CDR1 and CDR2: ENHRY, SYGVKD. CDR3 sequence: CATLGPPGEQYF. The CDR3 DNA reads TGTGCCACACTGGGTCCCCCCGGGGAGCAGTACTTC.

V and J are TRBV29-1 and TRBJ1-2; a weak D match, TRBD1 (6 bases). This CDR3 spans 13 amino acids. Germline V gene sequence: CDR1 SQVTM, CDR2 ANQGSEA. Deletions cut 4 bases from V and 7 bases from J, with 16 bases between. CDR3 region: CSVAAGEFGGYTF. In DNA, the CDR3 is TGCAGCGTTGCGGCAGGGGAATTTGGTGGCTACACCTTC.

This clone came up a few times. The CDR3 DNA sequence: TGTGCCAGCAGCTTAGGTCCGGGACAGGGTAGCTACGAGCAGTACTTC. This codes for CASSLGPGQGSYEQYF. The V call is TRBV7-2, the J call TRBJ2-7; TRBD1 matches at 9 bases. Germline trimming cut 1 base from V and 3 bases from J; bases unmatched to any gene: 7. This CDR3 comprises 16 residues. CDR1 SGHTA and CDR2 FQGNSA come from the germline V gene.

This clone has just a few counts. The genes are TRBV30 and TRBJ1-1; TRBD1 aligns across 7 bases. CDR3 size: 14 residues. CDR1 and CDR2 (germline): GTSNPN, SVGIG (reference sequence). CDR3 sequence: CAWEGDRMNTEAFF. CDR3 in DNA: TGTGCTTGGGAGGGGGACAGAATGAACACTGAAGCTTTCTTT.

V is TRBV7-2 and J is TRBJ1-2; no definite D call. CDR1 and CDR2 from the germline V gene are SGHTA and FQGNSA. The length of the CDR3 is 15 residues. V was clipped by 1 base and J by 4 bases, with 13 bases between them. DNA for the CDR3: TGTGCCAGCAGCTTAGGGGCAGGAGAACTCTATGGCTACACCTTC. It encodes CASSLGAGELYGYTF.

Many counts were recorded for this clone. The rearrangement links TRBV29-1 to TRBJ2-1; TRBD2 matches 12 bases. The trim removed 2 bases at V and 10 bases at J, leaving 9 bases unmatched. The CDR3 is 15 residues long. In germline, CDR1 is SQVTM, CDR2 ANQGSEA. The CDR3 region has the DNA TGCAGCGTTGAAAAAACTAGCGGGGGGTCAGAGGAGCAGTTCTTC. Translation: CSVEKTSGGSEEQFF.

The chain couples TRBV29-1 to TRBJ2-2; D is unresolved. This CDR3 has 11 residues. CDR1 and CDR2 from the germline V gene are SQVTM and ANQGSEA. Trimming removed 1 base from V and 7 bases from J, with 4 bases in between. This CDR3 is CSVEGGGELFF. The CDR3, as DNA: TGCAGCGTTGAAGGTGGCGGGGAGCTGTTTTTT.

This clone was observed a handful of times. The gene calls are TRBV2 and TRBJ2-7, with 8 positions matching TRBD2. V shed 10 bases and J 0 bases; nucleotides not matched to a gene: 8. From germline, CDR1 is SNHLY and CDR2 FYNNEI. The CDR3 spans 14 residues. Here the CDR3 reads CAIGNSGASYEQYF. DNA for the CDR3: TGTGCCATCGGGAATAGCGGGGCCTCCTACGAGCAGTACTTC.

The chain employs TRBV9 and TRBJ1-1; tentative D call: TRBD1 (6 bases). The V gene's germline CDR1 is SGDLS and CDR2 YYNGEE. V was shortened by 0 bases and J by 3 bases, with 12 bases between the two germline ends. The CDR3 spans 15 residues. CDR3 DNA sequence: TGTGCCAGCAGCGTAGCCGCGGGGGCGGACACTGAAGCTTTCTTT. Its translation is CASSVAAGADTEAFF.